Included here is one T cell receptor (beta chain) sequence, with context. As yet, its antigen is unknown. The source of the sample is a study of identical twins. TCRdb re-called the 5' RACE reads through MiXCR, storing one row per CDR3 protein. Among 1.5 million to 2 million distinct CDR3 sequences listed, around 29% were seen once. Whole-study results and caveats: Out-of-frame alpha sequences that twins shared showed excess low generation probability. The study drew conclusions from cross-sectional statistical analysis, not from following the same donors.

V dropped 0 bases and J dropped 8 bases, with 20 bases sitting between them. The germline V gene has CDR1 PRHDT and CDR2 FYEKMQ (reference sequence). This CDR3 has 17 residues. The sequence derives from a newborn girl in good health. The V gene is TRBV13, the J gene TRBJ2-1; D possibly corresponds to TRBD2 (5 bases). The sample comprised cord blood. As DNA, the CDR3 is TGTGCCAGCAGCTTAGGGGGTATTTTCCCTAGCATGGATGAGCAGTTCTTC. Translating it yields CASSLGGIFPSMDEQFF.